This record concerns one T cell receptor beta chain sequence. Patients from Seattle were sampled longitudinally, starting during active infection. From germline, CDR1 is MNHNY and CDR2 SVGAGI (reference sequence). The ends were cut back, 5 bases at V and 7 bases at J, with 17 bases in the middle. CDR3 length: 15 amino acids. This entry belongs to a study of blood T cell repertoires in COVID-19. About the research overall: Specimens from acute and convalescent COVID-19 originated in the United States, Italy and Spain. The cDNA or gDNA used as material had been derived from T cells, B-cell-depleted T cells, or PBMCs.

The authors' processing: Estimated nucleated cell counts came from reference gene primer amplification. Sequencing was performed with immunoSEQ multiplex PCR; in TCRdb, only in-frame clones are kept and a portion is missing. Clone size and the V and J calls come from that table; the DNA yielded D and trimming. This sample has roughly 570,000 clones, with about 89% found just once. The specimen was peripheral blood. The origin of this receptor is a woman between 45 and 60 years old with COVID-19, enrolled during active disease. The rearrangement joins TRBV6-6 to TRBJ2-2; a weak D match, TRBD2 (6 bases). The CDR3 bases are TGTGCCAGCAGTCGATCCGGCGGGGTTAACGGGGAGCTGTTTTTT. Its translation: CASSRSGGVNGELFF.